This record concerns one TCR beta chain sequence. This specimen comes from a study of control samples from healthy donors and cancer patients. Using immunoSEQ multiplex PCR, the repertoire was profiled, and TCRdb retains in-frame clones only, with some absent. In the table there are fewer than 95,000 clones, around four fifths of which are singletons. The CDR3 runs to 14 residues. Germline CDR1 and CDR2: GTSNPN and SVGIG (reference sequence). The V gene lost 0 bases and the J gene lost 3 bases, with 9 bases spanning the gap. This clonotype originated in a man younger than 40 in good health. The rearrangement joins TRBV30 to TRBJ1-5; D might be TRBD1 (6 bases). The sequenced material came from blood. CDR3 amino acids: CAWSVTGYNQPQHF. The CDR3 region has the DNA TGTGCCTGGAGTGTAACAGGGTACAATCAGCCCCAGCATTTT.